The 6 T cell receptor beta chains below all came from one sample that was sequenced in a study of T-cell reconstitution after alpha-beta-depleted transplantation in children. A library of TCRbeta sequences, prepared with unique molecular identifiers, was generated. TCRdb used MiXCR to reprocess the PCR reads, holding one entry per CDR3 protein. The sample yields over 150,000 distinct CDR3 sequences, 8.5% to 14% seen once. Sequences were derived from PBMCs, sampled before TCRalphabeta/CD19-depleted stem cell transplant. The receptors were sampled from a boy younger than 10 with acute myeloid leukemia, due to receive a stem cell transplant.

This clonotype was detected ten times or more. The V call is TRBV27, the J call TRBJ1-4; D is undetermined. The CDR3 length is 12 residues. V was cut by 6 bases and J by 8 bases, with 10 bases left in between. Germline CDR1 and CDR2: MNHEY and SMNVEV (reference sequence). CDR3 amino acids: CASSRDKEKLFF. The CDR3 coding sequence is TGTGCCAGCAGCCGGGATAAGGAAAAACTGTTTTTT.

The gene calls are TRBV3-1 and TRBJ1-3; the match to TRBD1 covers 8 bases. J gave up 0 bases and V 11 bases, and 15 bases lay outside the gene matches. CDR1 and CDR2 from the germline V gene are LGHDT and YNNKEL (reference sequence). This CDR3 has 17 residues. The DNA for the CDR3 is TGTGCCTCCTGCAACGGGGCAGGGGGCGTCTCTGGAAACACCATATATTTT. It specifies CASCNGAGGVSGNTIYF. Full variable domain (missing parts from reference TRBV3-1 and TRBJ1-3): DTAVSQTPKYLVTQMGNDKSIKCEQNLGHDTMYWYKQDSKKFLKIMFSYNNKELIINETVPNRFSPKSPDKAHLNLHINSLELGDSAVYFCASCNGAGGVSGNTIYFGEGSWLTVV.

This clonotype occurred many times. V gene TRBV20-1 combines with J gene TRBJ2-2; D unresolved. Germline-derived CDR1 and CDR2 are DFQATT and SNEGSKA (reference sequence). This CDR3 region has 11 residues. Between the trimmed V and J ends, which lost 6 bases and 0 bases, there was a span of 2 bases. The CDR3 region is CSAANTGELFF. In nucleotides, the CDR3 is TGCAGTGCCGCGAACACCGGGGAGCTGTTTTTT.

This clonotype showed up many times. This chain joins TRBV24-1 and TRBJ1-5; TRBD1 matches 7 bases. Losses at the gene ends were 9 bases for V and 1 base for J; bases not matched to a gene: 17. This CDR3 contains 18 residues. Germline CDR1 and CDR2: KGHDR and SFDVKD. Here the CDR3 reads CATYWGRDSHYSNQPQHF. CDR3 in DNA: TGTGCCACCTATTGGGGGAGGGACAGCCACTACAGCAATCAGCCCCAGCATTTT.

The chain employs TRBV5-1 and TRBJ1-1; a weak D match, TRBD1 (6 bases). V lost 0 bases to trimming and J lost 3 bases, with 12 bases between them. CDR1 and CDR2 from the germline V gene are SGHRS and YFSETQ. The CDR3 length is 15 residues. The CDR3 sequence is CASSLALGAYTEAFF. The DNA of the CDR3 is TGCGCCAGCAGCTTGGCCTTGGGGGCGTACACTGAAGCTTTCTTT.

This chain connects TRBV6-5 to TRBJ1-6; 7 positions match TRBD1. CDR3 length: 16 residues. After removal of 2 bases from V and 6 bases from J, the junction contained 7 bases not matched to a gene. The V gene's germline CDR1 is MNHEY and CDR2 SVGAGI. CDR3 residues: CASSYAGGLPNSPLHF. The DNA of the CDR3 is TGTGCCAGCAGTTACGCAGGGGGGCTCCCTAATTCACCCCTCCACTTT.